This T cell receptor beta chain is drawn from a study of T cell repertoires in ileal Crohn's disease. Study-wide background: Patients had a median approximately 7.3-year disease duration, and roughly 32% were active smokers.

Findings of the study overall: Endoscopic recurrence occurred in every patient whose clonality exceeded 26.8%.

Trimming cost V 3 bases and J 4 bases, with 18 bases left between them. Germline CDR1 ENHRY, CDR2 SYGVKD. The CDR3 consists of 16 residues. Each sample's TCRB immunosequencing used around 0.45 micrograms of biopsy DNA. The assay was immunoSEQ multiplex PCR, and TCRdb's table has in-frame clones only and misses some. The profile shows thousands of clones, 92% of them singletons. To note about this clone: The target antigen is unknown.

This TCR derives from an adult with Crohn's disease. The specimen was ileal tissue. This chain uses TRBV10-3 with TRBJ1-2; no definite D call. For the CDR3, the DNA is TGTGCCATCAGTGAAGAGATATCCGTTGTATTCTATGGCTACACCTTC. As protein: CAISEEISVVFYGYTF.